The sequence of this TCR beta chain was determined in a study of T-cell reconstitution after alpha-beta-depleted transplantation in children. Concerning this clonotype: A much larger clone is a single base away; this may be a read error.

A TCRbeta library incorporating unique molecular identifiers was prepared. Using its own MiXCR run on the PCR reads, TCRdb lists one record per CDR3 protein. The profile shows 200,000 to 250,000 distinct CDR3 sequences, 12% of them singletons. The junction had 5 bases not matched to a gene; V was cut back by 8 bases and J by 6 bases. The CDR3 contains 14 residues. The germline V gene encodes CDR1 MDHEN and CDR2 SYDVKM. This TCR derives from a human donor who donated a stem cell graft to a child with acute lymphoblastic leukemia. This specimen consisted of PBMCs from the stem cell graft donor, obtained from the stem cell graft. This chain joins TRBV28 and TRBJ2-3; 13 bases agree with TRBD2. CDR3 in DNA: TGTGCCAGCCAGGGACTAGCGGGAATGGATACGCAGTATTTT. Protein product: CASQGLAGMDTQYF.